This T cell receptor beta chain was observed in a study of CD8+CD57+ T cells in acquired aplastic anemia. Whole-study context: The sorted CD4+ and CD8+ cells yielded an average around 3.4 ug of DNA.

TCR beta VDJ and CDR3 were profiled, and genomic DNA was the template. TCRdb independently ran MiXCR on the reads; one entry per CDR3 protein. This table has roughly 180,000 distinct CDR3 sequences, over 60% appearing once. Comments on this clonotype: The antigen remains undetermined.

Notes on the study in general: Patients and healthy controls showed no significant CD8+ Simpson's diversity difference. Patients shared twenty-nine CD8+ CDR3 sequences with controls.

Specimen: sorted CD4+, CD8+, or CD8+CD57+ T cells (not recorded which) from PBMCs. The TCR sequence derives from a human donor with severe aplastic anemia or a healthy control (not recorded which).

CDR3 sequence (DNA): TGTGCCAGTAGTGGACCACCGGGACAGATATACAACACTGAAGCTTTCTTT. Encoded protein: CASSGPPGQIYNTEAFF. The chain is built from TRBV19 and TRBJ1-1; TRBD1 aligns across 7 bases. Germline V gene sequence: CDR1 LNHDA, CDR2 SQIVND (reference sequence). The length of the CDR3 is 17 residues. With 5 bases clipped from V and 2 bases from J, the junction kept 14 bases outside the gene matches. The full variable domain, rest sourced from reference TRBV19 and TRBJ1-1, is DGGITQSPKYLFRKEGQNVTLSCEQNLNHDAMYWYRQDPGQGLRLIYYSQIVNDFQKGDIAEGYSVSREKKESFPLTVTSAQKNPTAFYLCASSGPPGQIYNTEAFFGQGTRLTVV.